This is a list of T cell receptor beta chains from one sample in a study of cytomegalovirus exposure and HLA in healthy donors. The table came from immunoSEQ multiplex PCR; TCRdb's copy has only in-frame clones and leaves some out. This table holds 200,000 or so clones, 65% to 80% found once. The sequencing sample was made of PBMCs. Source of these receptors: a man between 50 and 59 years old in good health and CMV-seronegative. Both conserved end residues are part of each CDR3. D genes are given only for firm matches. Only part of the rows carry a size: once, few, many, or a class if the clone is expanded.

d_call: -
j_call: TRBJ2-3
clone_size: -
v_call: TRBV9
cdr3_nt: TGTGCCAGCCAAGCGGCGGGGAGAGATACGCAGTATTTT
cdr3_aa: CASQAAGRDTQYF

d_call: TRBD2
j_call: TRBJ2-3
clone_size: few
v_call: TRBV10-3
cdr3_nt: TGTGCCATCGCTGCCGGGACTAGCGGAGGCCTGGATACGCAGTATTTT
cdr3_aa: CAIAAGTSGGLDTQYF

d_call: -
j_call: TRBJ2-7
clone_size: -
v_call: TRBV27
cdr3_nt: TGTGCCAGCAGTTTGGTGGAGGGAGCTACCTACGAGCAGTACTTC
cdr3_aa: CASSLVEGATYEQYF

d_call: TRBD1
j_call: TRBJ1-1
clone_size: once
v_call: TRBV7-9
cdr3_nt: TGTGCCAGCAGCTCCTCAGGGGGCACTGAAGCTTTCTTT
cdr3_aa: CASSSSGGTEAFF

d_call: -
j_call: TRBJ2-1
clone_size: -
v_call: TRBV29-1
cdr3_nt: TGCAGCGTTGAAGGGGACTCCCGACGGGGGAACAATGAGCAGTTCTTC
cdr3_aa: CSVEGDSRRGNNEQFF

d_call: -
j_call: TRBJ2-7
clone_size: -
v_call: TRBV25-1
cdr3_nt: TGTGCCAGCAGTGAAGGAGGGTTCTACGAGCAGTACTTC
cdr3_aa: CASSEGGFYEQYF

d_call: TRBD2
j_call: TRBJ2-1
clone_size: -
v_call: TRBV15
cdr3_nt: TGTGCCACCAGCAGAGACCCTAGCGGGGGCAATGAGCAGTTCTTC
cdr3_aa: CATSRDPSGGNEQFF

d_call: -
j_call: TRBJ2-2
clone_size: -
v_call: TRBV6-5
cdr3_nt: TGTGCCAGTTGTCGGGGGGCGGTCGGGGAGCTGTTTTTT
cdr3_aa: CASCRGAVGELFF

d_call: TRBD2
j_call: TRBJ2-7
clone_size: -
v_call: TRBV2
cdr3_nt: TGTGCCAGCAGTGACCCGGGACTAGCGGCCATGCCCGGGGCCCACGAGCAGTACTTC
cdr3_aa: CASSDPGLAAMPGAHEQYF

d_call: TRBD1
j_call: TRBJ2-5
clone_size: few
v_call: TRBV5-1
cdr3_nt: TGCGCCAGCAGCAGCCAGACAGGGAAAGAGACCCAGTACTTC
cdr3_aa: CASSSQTGKETQYF

d_call: -
j_call: TRBJ2-3
clone_size: -
v_call: TRBV7-9
cdr3_nt: TGTGCCAGCAGCTTAGAGGGTAGCGCAGATACGCAGTATTTT
cdr3_aa: CASSLEGSADTQYF

d_call: TRBD1
j_call: TRBJ2-1
clone_size: -
v_call: TRBV19
cdr3_nt: TGTGCCAGTAGGGTAACAGGGGGATCCTACAATGAGCAGTTCTTC
cdr3_aa: CASRVTGGSYNEQFF

d_call: -
j_call: TRBJ2-2
clone_size: -
v_call: TRBV6-6
cdr3_nt: TGTGCCAGCAGGGGGACAACTGCGAACACCGGGGAGCTGTTTTTT
cdr3_aa: CASRGTTANTGELFF

d_call: -
j_call: TRBJ1-5
clone_size: -
v_call: TRBV2
cdr3_nt: TGTGCCAGCAGTGAAGTTTATCTCCTAAAGGGAGGCAATCAGCCCCAGCATTTT
cdr3_aa: CASSEVYLLKGGNQPQHF

d_call: -
j_call: TRBJ1-1
clone_size: -
v_call: TRBV30
cdr3_nt: TGTGCCTCAACTTACAGGCGTTCGACTGAAGCTTTCTTT
cdr3_aa: CASTYRRSTEAFF